The 22 T cell receptor beta chains reported below all come from one sample, sequenced in a study of cytomegalovirus exposure and HLA in healthy donors. Use of 60 Vbeta and 13 Jbeta primers characterized the PCR. Generated by immunoSEQ multiplex PCR, the TCRdb table keeps only in-frame clones and is missing some. The repertoire consists of some 90,000 clones, with around 75% occurring once and the leading ten covering 3% to 3.5%. The material sequenced was PBMCs. These receptors were taken from a man aged 35 to 55 in good health and CMV-seronegative.

This clone was observed a few times. The gene calls are TRBV19 and TRBJ2-7; weak D call: TRBD2 (5 bases). Trimming stripped 1 base from V and 1 base from J, with 14 bases between. The germline V gene has CDR1 LNHDA and CDR2 SQIVND (reference sequence). The CDR3 extends over 16 amino acids. In nucleotides, the CDR3 is TGTGCCAGTAGTATAGGACTACCATCCTATTCCTACGAGCAGTACTTC. Translating gives CASSIGLPSYSYEQYF.

V usage is TRBV4-3 and J usage is TRBJ1-5, with D unresolved. The CDR3 is 14 residues long. CDR1 is LGHNA, CDR2 YSLEER, per germline. Trimming shortened V by 1 base and J by 2 bases, and 6 bases separated the two germline ends. The CDR3 DNA reads as TGCGCCAGCAGCCAAGTAGCCCGCAATCAGCCCCAGCATTTT. Protein sequence: CASSQVARNQPQHF.

This clone was picked up a small number of times. The gene calls are TRBV5-1 and TRBJ2-1, with D perhaps TRBD1 (5 bases). CDR1 SGHRS and CDR2 YFSETQ come from the germline V gene. Trimming pared 3 bases from V and 6 bases from J, leaving 19 bases between. The length of the CDR3 is 16 residues. The CDR3 reads CASSSAGPRVLNEQFF. CDR3 bases: TGCGCCAGCAGCTCCGCCGGACCCAGGGTCCTCAATGAGCAGTTCTTC.

This rearrangement joins TRBV28 to TRBJ2-7; D not certain. Trimming cost V 4 bases and J 5 bases, with 15 bases left between them. The CDR3 runs 14 residues. Germline V gene lookup returns CDR1 MDHEN and CDR2 SYDVKM. The CDR3 region is CASSYSLTGNEQYF. As DNA, the CDR3 is TGTGCCAGCAGTTATTCCCTGACGGGTAACGAGCAGTACTTC.

CDR3 in amino acids: CASSLEAGQGVRETQYF. The DNA for the CDR3 is TGTGCCAGCAGCTTAGAAGCCGGACAGGGGGTTCGAGAGACCCAGTACTTC. The V and J genes are TRBV11-1 and TRBJ2-5, with 10 bases lining up with TRBD1. This CDR3 has 17 residues. V gave up 1 base and J gave up 4 bases; unmatched junction bases: 9. From germline, CDR1 is SGHAT and CDR2 FQDESV (reference sequence).

The rearrangement joins TRBV5-4 to TRBJ2-1; D ambiguous. In germline, CDR1 is SGHNT, CDR2 YYREEE (reference sequence). This CDR3 region has 13 residues. The V end lost 4 bases, the J end lost 0 bases, and 5 bases lay between the germline ends. This CDR3 is CASSRSSYNEQFF. The CDR3 region has the DNA TGTGCCAGCAGCCGGAGCTCCTACAATGAGCAGTTCTTC.

The DNA for the CDR3 is TGTGCCAGCAGGGACAGGGAACTTTACACTGAAGCTTTCTTT. It codes for CASRDRELYTEAFF. The V call is TRBV6-6, the J call TRBJ1-1; 8 nucleotides line up with TRBD1. This CDR3 is built from 14 residues. CDR1 and CDR2 from the germline V gene are MNHNY and SVGAGI (reference sequence). V lost 6 bases, J lost 3 bases, and 6 bases stayed unmatched.

This clone appeared a few times. The V and J genes are TRBV27 and TRBJ2-7; 7 nucleotides align to TRBD1. The CDR3 runs 12 residues. Germline V gene lookup returns CDR1 MNHEY and CDR2 SMNVEV (reference sequence). Trimming removed 5 bases from V and 5 bases from J; junction bases left unmatched: 3. The CDR3 DNA reads TGTGCCAGCAGTGGGACAGCAGACGAGCAGTACTTC. Translated: CASSGTADEQYF.

The genes are TRBV6-1 and TRBJ1-2, with a possible D match to TRBD1 (6 bases). The CDR3 has 16 amino acids. From germline, CDR1 is MNHNS and CDR2 SASEGT. V was cut by 0 bases and J by 4 bases, with 15 bases left in between. The CDR3 spells CASSEAEQGTGYGYTF. DNA for the CDR3: TGTGCCAGCAGTGAAGCGGAACAGGGAACAGGCTATGGCTACACCTTC.

The V gene is TRBV4-1, the J gene TRBJ2-5, with D unclear. V was clipped by 0 bases and J by 0 bases, with 5 bases between them. There are 14 residues in the CDR3. The germline V gene encodes CDR1 MGHRA and CDR2 YSYEKL. CDR3 coding DNA: TGCGCCAGCAGCCAAGACAGGTACCAAGAGACCCAGTACTTC. Translated: CASSQDRYQETQYF.

This sequence joins TRBV10-3 and TRBJ2-7; D gene uncertain. The CDR3 has 13 amino acids. Germline CDR1 ENHRY, CDR2 SYGVKD. The V and J ends lost 6 bases and 2 bases respectively, with 11 bases between them. In DNA, the CDR3 is TGTGCCATCAGGGAGACTCTAACCTACGAGCAGTACTTC. Protein sequence: CAIRETLTYEQYF.

The CDR3 loop reads CASSLAWREQYF. The CDR3 DNA sequence: TGTGCCAGCAGCTTGGCCTGGCGGGAGCAGTACTTC. The V gene is TRBV5-6, the J gene TRBJ2-7; D is uncertain. Germline CDR1 SGHDT, CDR2 YYEEEE. The CDR3 contains 12 residues. Trimming removed 0 bases at V and 7 bases at J, with 8 bases between.

This rearrangement joins TRBV5-6 to TRBJ2-5; tentatively, D is TRBD2 (5 bases). This CDR3 is built from 13 residues. From germline, CDR1 is SGHDT and CDR2 YYEEEE. V lost 1 base and J lost 4, with 8 bases in between. CDR3 region: CASSLRGRETQYF. The CDR3 bases are TGTGCCAGCAGCTTGCGAGGGCGAGAGACCCAGTACTTC.

J is TRBJ2-7 and V is TRBV30; a possible D gene is TRBD1 (6 bases). Germline V gene sequence: CDR1 GTSNPN, CDR2 SVGIG (reference sequence). The CDR3 sequence is 14 residues long. Trimming took 4 bases from V and 7 from J, leaving 20 bases between them. The CDR3 region has the DNA TGTGCCTGGACTATGGACAGAGCCTTAGGAGAGCAGTACTTC. Protein product: CAWTMDRALGEQYF.

The CDR3 loop reads CASSQDRERETQYF. The CDR3 bases are TGTGCCAGCAGCCAAGACAGGGAGCGCGAGACCCAGTACTTC. The genes are TRBV7-9 and TRBJ2-5; 7 positions match TRBD1. Trimming cost V 5 bases and J 5 bases; bases outside gene matches: 8. The CDR3 extends over 14 amino acids. From germline, CDR1 is SEHNR and CDR2 FQNEAQ (reference sequence).

The chain is built from TRBV13 and TRBJ2-2, with 11 nucleotides matching TRBD2. Per germline, CDR1 PRHDT and CDR2 FYEKMQ (reference sequence). Germline trimming cut 3 bases from V and 1 base from J; bases unmatched to any gene: 4. This CDR3 has 17 residues. The CDR3 DNA reads TGTGCCAGCAGCTTCCTACTAGCGGGGGTGAACACCGGGGAGCTGTTTTTT. Translation: CASSFLLAGVNTGELFF.

The rearrangement joins TRBV6-5 to TRBJ2-3; TRBD2 agrees at 8 bases. Germline trimming cut 6 bases from V and 5 bases from J; bases unmatched to any gene: 7. The CDR3 spans 14 residues. CDR1 is MNHEY, CDR2 SVGAGI, per germline. CDR3 sequence: CASSRTSPQDTQYF. The DNA for the CDR3 is TGTGCCAGCAGCCGGACTAGCCCGCAAGATACGCAGTATTTT.

V gene TRBV7-9 combines with J gene TRBJ2-7; D not certain. Trimming took 6 bases from V and 6 from J, leaving 15 bases between them. The CDR3 has 13 residues. Germline CDR1 reads SEHNR; CDR2 reads FQNEAQ (reference sequence). DNA of the CDR3: TGTGCCAGCAGAGAGGAACCGCTATTCGAGCAGTACTTC. This gives the protein CASREEPLFEQYF.

V is TRBV11-3 and J is TRBJ2-7; maybe TRBD2 (5 bases). V lost 5 bases, J lost 6 bases, and 20 bases lay in between. The germline V gene has CDR1 SGHNT and CDR2 YENEEA. The CDR3 covers 15 residues. CDR3 nucleotides: TGTGCCAGCAGCCCCCGGGCCGGACTCAAGTGCGAGCAGTACTTC. Amino acid sequence: CASSPRAGLKCEQYF. Supplemented by reference TRBV11-3 and TRBJ2-7, the full variable domain reads EAGVVQSPRYKIIEKKQPVAFWCNPISGHNTLYWYLQNLGQGPELLIRYENEEAVDDSQLPKDRFSAERLKGVDSTLKIQPAELGDSAVYLCASSPRAGLKCEQYFGPGTRLTVT.

This clone has only one observation. CDR3 in DNA: TGCGCCAGCGGCGAGGAGTGTACCGGGGAGCTGTTTTTT. It is translated as CASGEECTGELFF. The chain uses TRBV23-1 and TRBJ2-2; the D is unclear. TRBV23-1 belongs to the ORF category, with a function that is uncertain. The CDR3 totals 13 residues. V was pared by 8 bases and J by 5 bases, with 12 bases between.

The chain has TRBV6-6 and TRBJ2-1; perhaps TRBD1 as D (5 bases). The CDR3 has 14 amino acids. Per germline, CDR1 MNHNY and CDR2 SVGAGI (reference sequence). V was cut by 4 bases and J by 6 bases, with 13 bases left in between. CDR3 nucleotide sequence: TGTGCCAGCAGTTTCCTCTCAGGGTCCAATGAGCAGTTCTTC. It encodes CASSFLSGSNEQFF.

J is TRBJ1-2 and V is TRBV7-2, with 9 bases aligning to TRBD1. In germline, CDR1 is SGHTA, CDR2 FQGNSA. The J segment lost 8 bases and the V segment lost 5 bases, leaving 6 bases of the junction unmatched. The CDR3 is 13 amino acids. Written as DNA, the CDR3 is TGTGCCAGCAGCCTGGGACAGGGTGGAGGCTACACCTTC. Encoded protein: CASSLGQGGGYTF.